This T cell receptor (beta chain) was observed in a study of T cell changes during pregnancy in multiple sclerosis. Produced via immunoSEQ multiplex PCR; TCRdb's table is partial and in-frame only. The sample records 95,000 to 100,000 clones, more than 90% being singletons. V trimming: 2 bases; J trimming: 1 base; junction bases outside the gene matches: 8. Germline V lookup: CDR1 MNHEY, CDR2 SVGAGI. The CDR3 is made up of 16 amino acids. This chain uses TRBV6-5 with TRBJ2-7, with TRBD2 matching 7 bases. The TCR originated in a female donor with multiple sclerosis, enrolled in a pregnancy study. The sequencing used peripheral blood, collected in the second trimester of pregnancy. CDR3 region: CASSYRLAGSSYEQYF. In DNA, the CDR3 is TGTGCCAGCAGTTACCGACTAGCTGGTTCTTCCTACGAGCAGTACTTC.